This T cell receptor (beta chain) was retrieved from a study of identical twins. Study-wide findings and caveats: Among beta out-of-frame sequences, excess sharing between twins appeared weaker.

Regarding this clonotype: The target antigen is unknown.

Germline CDR1 reads ENHRY; CDR2 reads SYGVKD. Unmatched junction bases numbered 3, after V lost 4 bases and J lost 0 bases. The CDR3 runs 15 residues. Template switching added a universal primer site; cDNA carried unique molecular identifiers. TCRdb analysed the 5' RACE reads with MiXCR anew, one entry per CDR3 protein. This repertoire shows hundreds of thousands of distinct CDR3 sequences, 8.5% to 9.5% found once; its top ten account for approximately 0.96%. The same sample was also used in a study of yellow fever vaccine responses in identical twins. This second study says: Vaccine T cell responses of twins reportedly seemed partly convergent and partly personalized.

V gene TRBV10-3 combines with J gene TRBJ2-7; the match to TRBD2 covers 10 bases. This clonotype originated in a woman younger than 30 in good health. The specimen sequenced was PBMCs. CDR3 DNA sequence: TGTGCCATCAGTGCGCCTAGCGGGAGCTCCTACGAGCAGTACTTC. Its translation: CAISAPSGSSYEQYF.